The present T cell receptor beta chain was sequenced within a study of shared clonotypes between healthy human individuals (dated by TCRdb to 2019 to 2021). For context, the study as a whole: Three men and two women, aged 18 to 49 years, made up the cohort. For each donor, three plates each were used for CD4 naive and CD4 memory, two plates were used for CD8 naive, and one plate was used for CD8 memory. To estimate repertoire size and how much clonotype sharing occurs between individuals, the study deeply sequenced the blood TCR repertoires of about five healthy adults. Between about 0.85 and 8.9 billion PBMCs per donor were obtained by leukapheresis. To increase sequencing depth and limit assay-specific biases, TCR repertoire library preparation and sequencing were carried out by different laboratories using diverse techniques.

Paper-wide results and their limitations: Sampling was restricted to blood, and TCR repertoires in tissues likely differ from the TCR repertoires found in blood. Because the study included only a small number of donors, the genetic and exposure-history diversity represented was limited. Clonotypes shared by all four sorted-subset donors showed higher generation probabilities than non-shared clonotypes. Pairwise subsampling indicated that sequencing depth was expected to affect the degree of clonotype sharing among donors. Roughly 5% of naive CD4, 3% to 3.5% of naive CD8, around 2.3% of memory CD4, and 0.4% of memory CD8 clonotypes were shared across a handful of donors. Larger estimated clonotype richness was generally found for naive subsets than for memory subsets. Incomplete sequencing was indicated by rarefaction of sorted-subset datasets, despite the large sequencing depth.

Notes on this clone: Its specific antigen is unknown. No much larger clone is present one base from it, and per-base qualities are unavailable.

Using the deep immunoSEQ assay, TCR CDR3 regions were amplified from genomic DNA by multiplex PCR. Extracted genomic DNA from each cell subset was distributed evenly across all wells of several immunoSEQ 96-well plates, and each plate was treated as a replicate. For sorted subsets, each replicate PCR was loaded with about 200 ng genomic DNA, equivalent to 30,000 or so T cell genomes. The purified libraries were quantified using a Qubit 3.0 fluorometer, sized with a Bioanalyzer 2100, and then quantified again using the KAPA Library Quantification kit. A separate single-read 150-cycle Illumina NextSeq 550 flow cell was used to sequence each immunoSEQ 96-well plate. In the paper's pipeline: Because the immunoSEQ output held only junctional sequences and lacked quality scores, the filtering could not match the filtering applied to full-length reads. To assign V/J genes and CDR3, sequences were annotated using PyIR, a Python wrapper for IgBLAST v1.9, with IMGT germline references. Reads were removed for weak V/J assignments (E-value above 1e-6), missing CDR3, stop codons, out-of-frame junctions, or ambiguous translated residues. V3J clonotypes were defined as sequences sharing an identical inferred V gene, J gene, and CDR3 amino acid sequence. Percentage overlap between repertoires was calculated by dividing the number of shared unique clonotypes by the size of the smaller repertoire. RTK rarefaction, the Chao1 estimator, and Recon v2.1 estimates of unobserved clonotypes were used to assess repertoire richness. For all TCRbeta clonotypes obtained by the gDNA method from a few donors, generation probabilities were computed with OLGA. Imported from immuneACCESS, the table was reduced by TCRdb to in-frame sequences with V and J called. These copies leave out some clones; in studies compared against another copy, an unresolved V gene accounts for under half, and the cause of the remainder is not known. V and J calls and clone size come straight from that table; D and trimming were deduced from the DNA. Across this sample there are about 700,000 clones, with just over 90% seen only once. 24% of the sample goes to the ten largest clones.

CD8 naive samples were CD45RO-negative cells positively selected for CCR7, giving a CD45RA+CCR7+ population that excluded TemRA cells. The donors were healthy, HIV-negative adults with no recently reported acute infections or vaccinations. Only Caucasian adults living in Nashville, Tennessee, USA were represented among the donors. Blood was collected by leukapheresis, and PBMCs were isolated by Ficoll-Histopaque density gradient centrifugation and then cryopreserved in liquid nitrogen vapor phase. Purity and quantity of every magnetically sorted T cell population were checked by analytical flow cytometry. Genomic DNA was isolated from every sorted fraction and measured by UV absorbance on a Nanodrop 2000c. The V end gives up 4 bases and the J end 4 bases, leaving 5 bases in the junction not matched to a gene. The germline V gene specifies SGDLS as CDR1 and YYNGEE as CDR2. There are 14 amino acids in the CDR3, from cysteine to phenylalanine inclusive. Of all the DNA, just the CDR3 is kept, 42 bases in frame from base 1.

The TCR comes from a man aged 30 to 45 in good health. Recombination linked TRBV9 to TRBJ1-2, and TRBD1 aligns with 9 junction nucleotides. The sample comprised naive CD8+ T cells sorted from blood. What this sample's cell subset or site label stands for: CD45RA+CCR7+. At the DNA level, the sequence is TGTGCCAGCAGCCCGGGACAGGGAACCTATGGCTACACCTTC. Its protein product is CASSPGQGTYGYTF.